A single sample gave rise to the 6 T cell receptor beta chains below, sequenced in a study of cytomegalovirus exposure and HLA in healthy donors. Primers: 60 Vbeta forward and 13 Jbeta reverse. TCRdb's copy holds only in-frame clones and misses some; the assay was immunoSEQ multiplex PCR. The repertoire holds approximately 110,000 clones, 65% to 80% seen once, with around 5.1% in the top ten. The material sequenced was PBMCs. These receptor sequences come from a female donor in good health and CMV-seropositive.

V is TRBV7-2 and J is TRBJ1-4; tentative D call: TRBD1 (5 bases). Trimming removed 4 bases from V and 7 bases from J, with 16 bases in between. The CDR3 spans 15 residues. The germline V gene encodes CDR1 SGHTA and CDR2 FQGNSA. In DNA, the CDR3 is TGTGCCAGCAGCTCCCACAGGCCTCCGGGTGAAAAACTGTTTTTT. This codes for CASSSHRPPGEKLFF.

The chain employs TRBV9 and TRBJ2-1; 7 nucleotides agree with TRBD1. Unmatched junction bases numbered 16, after V lost 4 bases and J lost 9 bases. The germline CDR1 and CDR2 sequences are SGDLS and YYNGEE. The CDR3 sequence is 16 residues long. The CDR3 reads CASSLQGNPALGEQFF. The CDR3 bases are TGTGCCAGCAGCTTACAGGGGAACCCGGCTTTGGGTGAGCAGTTCTTC.

This CDR3 is CASSPRLGQGTSSYEQYF. CDR3 in DNA: TGTGCCAGCAGCCCTAGGTTGGGACAGGGGACAAGCTCCTACGAGCAGTACTTC. The gene calls are TRBV7-2 and TRBJ2-7; 10 positions match TRBD1. Germline CDR1 reads SGHTA; CDR2 reads FQGNSA. V shed 5 bases, J shed 0 bases, and the junction held 13 bases outside the gene matches. The CDR3 has 18 residues.

The V gene is TRBV6-1, the J gene TRBJ1-1; D gene unclear. Trimming left V 5 bases short and J 0 bases short, with 13 bases between. Germline V lookup: CDR1 MNHNS, CDR2 SASEGT. This CDR3 region has 15 residues. CDR3 in DNA: TGTGCCAGCAGTCCCTACAGCAACATGAACACTGAAGCTTTCTTT. It yields the protein CASSPYSNMNTEAFF.

This rearrangement joins TRBV7-9 to TRBJ2-6, with TRBD1 identical over 7 bases. The CDR3 is 18 residues long. Germline CDR1 and CDR2: SEHNR and FQNEAQ (reference sequence). Trimming at V came to 5 bases and at J to 2 bases, leaving 12 bases not matched to a gene. CDR3 nucleotides: TGTGCCAGCAGCCCCGCGAAGGGGGCCTCGGCTGGGGCCAACGTCCTGACTTTC. It encodes CASSPAKGASAGANVLTF.

This clone has a handful of counts. The chain couples TRBV9 to TRBJ1-6, with a weak D call TRBD1 (5 bases). Trimming left V 0 bases short and J 10 bases short, with 14 bases between. CDR1 and CDR2 from the germline V gene are SGDLS and YYNGEE. The CDR3 runs to 15 residues. The CDR3 sequence is CASSVEAREDSPLHF. CDR3 nucleotides: TGTGCCAGCAGCGTAGAAGCCAGGGAAGACTCACCCCTCCACTTT.